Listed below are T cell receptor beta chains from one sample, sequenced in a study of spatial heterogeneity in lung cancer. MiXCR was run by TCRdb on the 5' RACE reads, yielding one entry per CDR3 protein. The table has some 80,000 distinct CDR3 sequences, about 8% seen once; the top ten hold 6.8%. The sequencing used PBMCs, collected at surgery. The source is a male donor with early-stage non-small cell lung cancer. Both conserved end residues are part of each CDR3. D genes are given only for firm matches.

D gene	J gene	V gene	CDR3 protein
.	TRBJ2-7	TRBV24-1	CASSMGSSYEQYF
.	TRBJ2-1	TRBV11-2	CASSPSRVYNEQFF
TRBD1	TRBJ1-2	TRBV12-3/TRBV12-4	CATRGQSYGYTF
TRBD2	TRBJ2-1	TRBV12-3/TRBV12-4	CASSLSGRAINEQFF
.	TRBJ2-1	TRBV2	CASTLQSSYNEQFF
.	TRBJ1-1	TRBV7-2	CASSLYTEAFF
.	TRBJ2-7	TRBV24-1	CATPADWTAYF
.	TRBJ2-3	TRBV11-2	CASSLNRGPAF
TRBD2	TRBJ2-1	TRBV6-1	CASSEAALARPFF
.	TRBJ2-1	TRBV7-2	CASSPDPLLLGGYNEQFF
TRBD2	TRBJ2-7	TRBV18	CATRTSGNTYEQYF
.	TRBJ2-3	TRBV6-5	CASRLLGGGPDTQYF
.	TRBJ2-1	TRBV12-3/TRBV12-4	CASSPGGEQFF
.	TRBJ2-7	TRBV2	CASSTGALSYEQYF
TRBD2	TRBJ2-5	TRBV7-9	CASLLAGGETQYF
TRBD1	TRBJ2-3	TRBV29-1	CSASGGQGATDTQYF
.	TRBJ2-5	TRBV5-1	CASRPGGGKETQYF
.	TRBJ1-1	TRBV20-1	CSARDIGLAMNTEAFF
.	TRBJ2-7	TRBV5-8	CASSAVGAVDF
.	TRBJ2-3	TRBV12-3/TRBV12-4	CASSLIVVGGSDTDTQYF
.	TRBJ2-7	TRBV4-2	CASSQALRGDYEQYF
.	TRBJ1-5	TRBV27	CASSLGMGNQPQHF
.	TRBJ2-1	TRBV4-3	CASSQEQRLGYNEQFF
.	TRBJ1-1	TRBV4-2	CASSQDSAKGVTNTEAFF
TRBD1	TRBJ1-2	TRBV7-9	CASSTGTVLGYTF
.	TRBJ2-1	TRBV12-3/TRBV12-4	CASTSLRDFYNEQFF